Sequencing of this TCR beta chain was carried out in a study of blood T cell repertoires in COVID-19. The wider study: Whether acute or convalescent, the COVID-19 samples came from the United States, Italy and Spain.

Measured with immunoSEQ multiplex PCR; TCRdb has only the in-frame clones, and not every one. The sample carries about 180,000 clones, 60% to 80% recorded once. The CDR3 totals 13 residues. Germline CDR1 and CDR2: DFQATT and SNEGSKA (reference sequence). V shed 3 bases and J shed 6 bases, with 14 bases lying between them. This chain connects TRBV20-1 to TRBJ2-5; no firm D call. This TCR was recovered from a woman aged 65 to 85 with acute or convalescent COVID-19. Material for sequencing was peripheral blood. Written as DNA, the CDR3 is TGCAGTGCTAGTAACAGATCAATCAAGACCCAGTACTTC. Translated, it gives CSASNRSIKTQYF.